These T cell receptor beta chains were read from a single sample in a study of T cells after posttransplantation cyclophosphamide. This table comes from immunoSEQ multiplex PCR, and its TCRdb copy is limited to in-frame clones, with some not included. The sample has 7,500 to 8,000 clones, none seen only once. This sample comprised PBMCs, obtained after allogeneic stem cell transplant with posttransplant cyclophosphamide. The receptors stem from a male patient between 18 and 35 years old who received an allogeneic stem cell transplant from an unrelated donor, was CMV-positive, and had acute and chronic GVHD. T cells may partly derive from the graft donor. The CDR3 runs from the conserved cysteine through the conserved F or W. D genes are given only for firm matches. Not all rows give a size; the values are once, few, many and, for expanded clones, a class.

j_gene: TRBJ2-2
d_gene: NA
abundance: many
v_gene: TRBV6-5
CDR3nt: TGTGCCAGCAGTTACTCGGTCGGCGGGGAGCTGTTTTTT
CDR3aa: CASSYSVGGELFF

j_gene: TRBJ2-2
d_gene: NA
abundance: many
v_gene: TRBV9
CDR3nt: TGTGCCAGCAGCGTGCGGCAGGGTGGAACCGGGGAGCTGTTTTTT
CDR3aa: CASSVRQGGTGELFF

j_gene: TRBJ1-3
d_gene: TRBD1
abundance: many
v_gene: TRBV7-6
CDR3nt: TGTGCCAGCAGTCAGACAGGGGACTCTGGAAACACCATATATTTT
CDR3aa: CASSQTGDSGNTIYF

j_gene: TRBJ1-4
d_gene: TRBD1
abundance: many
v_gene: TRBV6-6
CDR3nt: TGTGCCAGCAGCGACAGGGACCTTAATGAAAAACTGTTTTTT
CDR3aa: CASSDRDLNEKLFF

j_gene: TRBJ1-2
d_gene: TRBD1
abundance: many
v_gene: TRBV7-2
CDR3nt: TGTGCCAGCAGCTTCCGGACAGGGGGCTCAATAGGGGACACCTTC
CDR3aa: CASSFRTGGSIGDTF

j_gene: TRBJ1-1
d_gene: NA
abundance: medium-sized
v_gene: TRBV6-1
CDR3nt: TGTGCCAGCGACATGCAGGGGCCGAACACTGAAGCTTTCTTT
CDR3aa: CASDMQGPNTEAFF

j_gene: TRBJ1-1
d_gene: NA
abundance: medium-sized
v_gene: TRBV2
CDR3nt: TGTGCCAGCAAAAGAGATAACACTGAAGCTTTCTTT
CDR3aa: CASKRDNTEAFF

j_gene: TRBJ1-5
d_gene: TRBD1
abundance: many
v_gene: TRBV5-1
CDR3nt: TGCGCCAGCAGTCCATATCCAGGGGGTCGTGATCAGCCCCAGCATTTT
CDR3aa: CASSPYPGGRDQPQHF

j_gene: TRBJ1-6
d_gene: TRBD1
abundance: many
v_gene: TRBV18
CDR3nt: TGTGCCAGCTCAGGGACAGGGGGTTCTAATTCACCCCTCCACTTT
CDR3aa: CASSGTGGSNSPLHF

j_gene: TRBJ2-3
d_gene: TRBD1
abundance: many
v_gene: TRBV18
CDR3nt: TGTGCCAGCTCCCCAATACCGGGACAGATCACAGATACGCAGTATTTT
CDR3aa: CASSPIPGQITDTQYF

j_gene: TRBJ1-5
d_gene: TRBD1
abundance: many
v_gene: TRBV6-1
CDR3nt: TGTGCCGGGGGGGACAGGGCGAGTCAGCCCCAGCATTTT
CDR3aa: CAGGDRASQPQHF

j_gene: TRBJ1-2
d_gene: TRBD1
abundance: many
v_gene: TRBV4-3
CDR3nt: TGCGCCAGCAGCCAATGGACAGGAGGTGACTATGGCTACACCTTC
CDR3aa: CASSQWTGGDYGYTF

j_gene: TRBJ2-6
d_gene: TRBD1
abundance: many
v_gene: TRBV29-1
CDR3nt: TGCAGCGTTGCCGGACAGGGGACTGGGGCCAACGTCCTGACTTTC
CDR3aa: CSVAGQGTGANVLTF

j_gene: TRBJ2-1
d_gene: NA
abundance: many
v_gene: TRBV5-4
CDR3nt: TGTGCCAGCAGCTTGGCGGGGATCTCCTACAATGAGCAGTTCTTC
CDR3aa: CASSLAGISYNEQFF

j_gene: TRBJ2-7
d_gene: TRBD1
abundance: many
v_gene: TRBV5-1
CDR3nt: TGCGCCAGCAGCGCCCGGGACAGGGGTCACGAGCAGTACTTC
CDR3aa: CASSARDRGHEQYF

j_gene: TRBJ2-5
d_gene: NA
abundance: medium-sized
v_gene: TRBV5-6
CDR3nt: TGTGCCAGCAGCTCGTCAGAGACCCAGTACTTC
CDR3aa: CASSSSETQYF

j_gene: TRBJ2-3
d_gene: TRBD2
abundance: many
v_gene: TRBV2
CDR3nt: TGTGCCAGCAGTGACGGGGGGGTTCTAATTGGAGATACGCAGTATTTT
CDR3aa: CASSDGGVLIGDTQYF

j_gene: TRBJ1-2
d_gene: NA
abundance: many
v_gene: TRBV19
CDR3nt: TGTGCCGCCCAGCGGGGAGCTAACTATGGCTACACCTTC
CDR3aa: CAAQRGANYGYTF

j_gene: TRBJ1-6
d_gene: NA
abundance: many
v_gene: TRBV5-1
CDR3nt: TGCGCCAGCAGCTTGACAGGGTCATCCTCACCCCTCCACTTT
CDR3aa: CASSLTGSSSPLHF

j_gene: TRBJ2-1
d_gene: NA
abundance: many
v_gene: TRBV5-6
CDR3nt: TGTGCCAGCAGCTTCCAGAATGAGCAGTTCTTC
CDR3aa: CASSFQNEQFF

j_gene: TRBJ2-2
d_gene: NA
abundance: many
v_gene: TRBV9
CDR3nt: TGTGCCAGCAGCCTCCATACAGGGTTTACGTTCGCGAACACCGGGGAGCTGTTTTTT
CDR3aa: CASSLHTGFTFANTGELFF

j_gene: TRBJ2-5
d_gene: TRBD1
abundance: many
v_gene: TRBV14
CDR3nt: TGTGCCAGCAGCCAAGATAAAGGTTCCCGACAGGGAATAGAGACCCAGTACTTC
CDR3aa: CASSQDKGSRQGIETQYF

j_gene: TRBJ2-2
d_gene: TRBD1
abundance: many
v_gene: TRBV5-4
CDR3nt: TGTGCCAGCAGCTTTGGGACAGGGGTCTTACCCGGGGAGCTGTTTTTT
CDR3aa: CASSFGTGVLPGELFF

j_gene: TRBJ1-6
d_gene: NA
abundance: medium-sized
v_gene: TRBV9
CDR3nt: TGTGCCAGCAGCGTGGGGAGTTCACCCCTCCACTTT
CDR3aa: CASSVGSSPLHF

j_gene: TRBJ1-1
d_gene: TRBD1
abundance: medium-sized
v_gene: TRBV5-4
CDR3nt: TGTGCCAGCAGCTCGATGGACAGGGGCATTGGAGCTTTCTTT
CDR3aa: CASSSMDRGIGAFF

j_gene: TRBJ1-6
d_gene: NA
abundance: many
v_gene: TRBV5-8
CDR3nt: TGTGCCAGCAGCTCCGCCCGGGCCCGTAGGGGTTCACCCCTCCACTTT
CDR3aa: CASSSARARRGSPLHF

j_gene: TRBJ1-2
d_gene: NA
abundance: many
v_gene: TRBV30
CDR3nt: TGTGCCTGGAACCAACCCCAGGTTAACTATGGCTACACCTTC
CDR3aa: CAWNQPQVNYGYTF

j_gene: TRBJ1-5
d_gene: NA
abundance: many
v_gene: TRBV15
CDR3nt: TGTGCCACCAGCAGAGTTAACAGGGAACAGCCCCAGCATTTT
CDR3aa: CATSRVNREQPQHF

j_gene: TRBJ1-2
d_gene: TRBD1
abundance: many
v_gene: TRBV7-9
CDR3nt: TGTGCCAGCAGCTCCGGGACAGGTGGCTATGGCTACACCTTC
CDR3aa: CASSSGTGGYGYTF

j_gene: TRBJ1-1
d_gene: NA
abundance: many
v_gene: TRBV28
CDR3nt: TGTGCCAGCAGTTTAGCGACGGGTGGAGCTTTCTTT
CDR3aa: CASSLATGGAFF

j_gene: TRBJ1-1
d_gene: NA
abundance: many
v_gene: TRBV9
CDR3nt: TGTGCCAGCAGCGTAGAAACCCTTCCGGACACTGAAGCTTTCTTT
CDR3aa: CASSVETLPDTEAFF

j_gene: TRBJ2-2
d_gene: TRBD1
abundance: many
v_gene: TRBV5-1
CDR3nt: TGCGCCAGCAGCTCCGGACAGGGGACCGGGGAGCTGTTTTTT
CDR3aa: CASSSGQGTGELFF

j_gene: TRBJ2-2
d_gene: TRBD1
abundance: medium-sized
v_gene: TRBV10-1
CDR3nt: TGCGCCAGCATTCGACAGGGGTCTCGGGACACCGGGGAGCTGTTTTTT
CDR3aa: CASIRQGSRDTGELFF

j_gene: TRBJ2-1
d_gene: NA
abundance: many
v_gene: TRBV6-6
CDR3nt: TGTGCCAGCAGTTACCAGGGGAGCTCCTACAATGAGCAGTTCTTC
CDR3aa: CASSYQGSSYNEQFF

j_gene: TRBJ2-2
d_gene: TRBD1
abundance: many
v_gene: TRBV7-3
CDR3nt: TGTGCCAGCTCTACGGACAGGGTGAACACCGGGGAGCTGTTTTTT
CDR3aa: CASSTDRVNTGELFF

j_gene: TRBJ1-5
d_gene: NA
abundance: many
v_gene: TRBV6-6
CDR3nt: TGTGCCAGCAGTTACTCTCGAGGAGGGGGCAATCAGCCCCAGCATTTT
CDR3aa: CASSYSRGGGNQPQHF

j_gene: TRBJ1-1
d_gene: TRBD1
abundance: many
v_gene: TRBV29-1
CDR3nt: TGCAGTGCCGGGACAGGGGACACTGAAGCTTTCTTT
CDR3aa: CSAGTGDTEAFF

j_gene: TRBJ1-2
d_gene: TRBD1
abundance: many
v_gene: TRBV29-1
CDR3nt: TGCAGCGCTGGGACAGCCCATGGCTACACCTTC
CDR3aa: CSAGTAHGYTF

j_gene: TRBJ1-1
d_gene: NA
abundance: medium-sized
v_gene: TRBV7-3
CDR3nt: TGTGCCAGCAGCTTAACGGGGCGGAACACTGAAGCTTTCTTT
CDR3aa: CASSLTGRNTEAFF

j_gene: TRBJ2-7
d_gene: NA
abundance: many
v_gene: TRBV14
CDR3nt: TGTGCCAGCAGCCAAGCATTGGGGGCTGTCGACGAGCAGTACTTC
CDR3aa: CASSQALGAVDEQYF

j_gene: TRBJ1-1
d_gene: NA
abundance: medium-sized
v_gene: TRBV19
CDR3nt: TGTGCCAGTAAAGGCGGCTACACTGAAGCTTTCTTT
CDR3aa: CASKGGYTEAFF

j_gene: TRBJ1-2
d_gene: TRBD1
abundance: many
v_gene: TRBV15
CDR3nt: TGTGCCACCAGCAGGCCAGGGGGACATAACTATGGCTACACCTTC
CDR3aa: CATSRPGGHNYGYTF

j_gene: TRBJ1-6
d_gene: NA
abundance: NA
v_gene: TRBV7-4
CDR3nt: TGTGCCAGGTACAGGGCGCGGTTTTATAATCCACCCCTCCACTTT
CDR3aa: CARYRARFYNPPLHF

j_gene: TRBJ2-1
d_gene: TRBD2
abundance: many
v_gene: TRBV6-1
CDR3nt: TGTGCCAGCAGTGCCGCGCTAGCGGGGGACAATGAGCAGTTCTTC
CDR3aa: CASSAALAGDNEQFF

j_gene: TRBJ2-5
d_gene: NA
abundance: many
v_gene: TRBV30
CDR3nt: TGTGCTTCTAAGATGACAGAAGGGACCCAGTACTTC
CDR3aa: CASKMTEGTQYF

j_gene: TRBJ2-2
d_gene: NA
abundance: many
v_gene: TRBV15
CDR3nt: TGTGCCACCAGCCTCCCCTCAGACCGACGGGCCGGGGAGCTGTTTTTT
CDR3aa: CATSLPSDRRAGELFF

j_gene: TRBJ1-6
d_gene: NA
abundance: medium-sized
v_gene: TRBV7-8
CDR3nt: TGTGCCAGCAGCTTACAGGGGATTTCATTTGGCTATAATTCACCCCTCCACTTT
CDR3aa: CASSLQGISFGYNSPLHF

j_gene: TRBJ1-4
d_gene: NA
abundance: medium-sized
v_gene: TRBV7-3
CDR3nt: TGTGCCAGCAGCAGGGAGTTGGGTGAAAAACTGTTTTTT
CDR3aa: CASSRELGEKLFF

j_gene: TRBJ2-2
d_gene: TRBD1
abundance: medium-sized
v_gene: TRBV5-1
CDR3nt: TGCGCCAGCAGCACTGACAGGGGATACACCGGGGAGCTGTTTTTT
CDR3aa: CASSTDRGYTGELFF

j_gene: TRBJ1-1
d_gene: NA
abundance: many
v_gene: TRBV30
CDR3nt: TGTGCCTGGAGATTGGGACAGAACACTGAAGCTTTCTTT
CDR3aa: CAWRLGQNTEAFF

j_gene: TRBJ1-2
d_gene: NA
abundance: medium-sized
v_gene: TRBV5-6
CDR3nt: TGTGCCAGCAGCTTCTGGGAGGGGACGGATGGCTACACCTTC
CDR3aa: CASSFWEGTDGYTF

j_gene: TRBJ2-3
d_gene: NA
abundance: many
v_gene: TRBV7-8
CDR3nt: TGTGCCAGCAGCCAGGCTGGACTCAGGCAGTATTTT
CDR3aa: CASSQAGLRQYF

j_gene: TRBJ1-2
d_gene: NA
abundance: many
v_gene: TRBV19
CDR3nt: TGTGCCAGTAGGATAATCGGACAGAACTATGGCTACACCTTC
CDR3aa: CASRIIGQNYGYTF

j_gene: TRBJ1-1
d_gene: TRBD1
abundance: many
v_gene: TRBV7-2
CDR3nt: TGTGCCAGCAGCCTCGGACAGGGGACTGAAGCTTTCTTT
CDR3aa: CASSLGQGTEAFF

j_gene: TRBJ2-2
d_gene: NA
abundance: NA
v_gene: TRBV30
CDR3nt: TGTGCCTGGAGTCGGGACACAGCCACCGGGGAGCTGTTTTTT
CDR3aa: CAWSRDTATGELFF

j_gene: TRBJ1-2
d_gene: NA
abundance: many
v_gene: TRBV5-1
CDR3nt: TGCGCCAGCACTCTGGCCCCGGGGGGCGAGGATGGCTACACCTTC
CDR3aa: CASTLAPGGEDGYTF

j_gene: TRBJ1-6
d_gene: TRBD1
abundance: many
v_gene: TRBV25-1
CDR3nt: TGTGCCAGCAGTGAATATAGGGGGCTCGATTCACCCCTCCACTTT
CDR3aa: CASSEYRGLDSPLHF

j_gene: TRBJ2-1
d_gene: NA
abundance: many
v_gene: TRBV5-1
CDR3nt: TGCGCCAGCAGCTTGGGCGGCGCGGACTGGGTGGGTTTCAATGAGCAGTTCTTC
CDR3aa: CASSLGGADWVGFNEQFF

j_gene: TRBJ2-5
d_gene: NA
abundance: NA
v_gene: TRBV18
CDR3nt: TGTGCCAGCTCACTACGCAGGGTACAAGAGACCCAGTACTTC
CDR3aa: CASSLRRVQETQYF

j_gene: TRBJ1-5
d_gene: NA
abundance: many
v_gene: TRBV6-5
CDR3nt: TGTGCCAGCAGTGGGGGGGGCGTCGGCAATCAGCCCCAGCATTTT
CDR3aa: CASSGGGVGNQPQHF